One sample yielded the 17 T cell receptor beta chains listed below, sequenced in a study of blood T cells in healthy people across ages. Primers used in a second PCR of about 7 to 12 cycles were a sample-barcoded 5' primer and a J-beta primer mix. MiXCR, applied by TCRdb to the 5' RACE reads, yields one record per CDR3 protein. This sample has roughly 1.6 million distinct CDR3 sequences, with roughly 32% found just once. Sequencing used blood. Receptors originate from a woman aged 25 to 39 in good health.

The chain recombines TRBV29-1 with TRBJ2-1; 10 bases fit TRBD2. The CDR3 length is 18 residues. J was trimmed by 2 bases and V by 7 bases; bases with no gene match: 17. Germline V gene lookup returns CDR1 SQVTM and CDR2 ANQGSEA. CDR3 sequence reads: CSGTSRGSSGGTYNEQFF. Here the CDR3 DNA reads TGCAGCGGTACTTCCCGGGGATCTAGCGGGGGAACCTACAATGAGCAGTTCTTC.

The DNA of the CDR3 is TGTGCCAGCTCACCGTGGTCAGGGGGAAAGAATGAGCAGTTCTTC. Translation gives CASSPWSGGKNEQFF. The chain carries TRBV18 and TRBJ2-1; 7 nucleotides match TRBD1. The V and J ends lost 3 bases and 7 bases, in that order; junction bases with no gene match: 9. The CDR3 is 15 amino acids. Germline CDR1 and CDR2: KGHSH and LQKENI. Using reference TRBV18 and TRBJ2-1 for the parts outside the CDR3, the full variable domain is NAGVMQNPRHLVRRRGQEARLRCSPMKGHSHVYWYRQLPEEGLKFMVYLQKENIIDESGMPKERFSAEFPKEGPSILRIQQVVRGDSAAYFCASSPWSGGKNEQFFGPGTRLTVL.

This clonotype was seen a handful of times. The V gene is TRBV4-1, the J gene TRBJ2-7, with D unclear. Trimming pared 1 base from V and 2 bases from J, leaving 12 bases between. CDR1 MGHRA and CDR2 YSYEKL come from the germline V gene. The CDR3 totals 15 residues. The CDR3 bases are TGCGCCAGCAGCCAAGGGGCCTCCACACCCTACGAGCAGTACTTC. Amino acids: CASSQGASTPYEQYF.

The rearrangement links TRBV3-1 to TRBJ1-1; perhaps TRBD1 as D (6 bases). Germline assignment: CDR1 LGHDT and CDR2 YNNKEL (reference sequence). The ends were cut back, 0 bases at V and 1 base at J, with 15 bases in the middle. The CDR3 runs 17 residues. Here the CDR3 DNA reads TGTGCCAGCAGCCAAGATTTTGGTACAGGGTCGAACACTGAAGCTTTCTTT. This translates into CASSQDFGTGSNTEAFF.

V usage is TRBV27 and J usage is TRBJ2-1; 12 positions match TRBD2. This CDR3 contains 20 residues. Per germline, CDR1 MNHEY and CDR2 SMNVEV (reference sequence). After removal of 5 bases from V and 8 bases from J, the junction contained 22 bases not matched to a gene. CDR3 bases: TGTGCCAGCAGTCCTAACGGCCTAGCGGGAGGGCCTCCAGGCAGGCATGAGCAGTTCTTC. Translated: CASSPNGLAGGPPGRHEQFF.

This clonotype turned up a few times. The rearrangement joins TRBV5-1 to TRBJ2-3; TRBD2 matches at 12 bases. Germline-derived CDR1 and CDR2 are SGHRS and YFSETQ. The CDR3 sequence is 15 residues long. The V and J ends lost 2 bases and 6 bases, in that order; junction bases with no gene match: 4. CDR3 protein: CASSFLAGGMDTQYF. In nucleotides, the CDR3 is TGCGCCAGCAGCTTCCTAGCGGGAGGGATGGATACGCAGTATTTT.

The chain joins TRBV28 to TRBJ2-5; a weak D match, TRBD2 (5 bases). The CDR3 is 14 residues long. Trimming stripped 6 bases from V and 3 bases from J, with 14 bases between. Germline V lookup: CDR1 MDHEN, CDR2 SYDVKM. The CDR3 loop is CASSSWTDKETQYF. In DNA, the CDR3 is TGTGCCAGCAGCTCCTGGACTGACAAAGAGACCCAGTACTTC.

As to this clonotype: A much larger clone differs from this one at a single base, so this may be a read error. The chain employs TRBV20-1 and TRBJ2-7; TRBD1 matches at 9 bases. Germline CDR1 is DFQATT and CDR2 is SNEGSKA (reference sequence). The CDR3 has 16 amino acids. CDR3 nucleotide sequence: TGCGGTGCTAGTGGACGGGGAGGGACAGGGAGGTACGAGCAGTACTTC. Its protein product is CGASGRGGTGRYEQYF.

The gene calls are TRBV20-1 and TRBJ2-1; tentative D call: TRBD1 (7 bases). Between the trimmed V and J ends, which lost 3 bases and 6 bases, there was a span of 24 bases. The CDR3 is 17 amino acids. CDR1 is DFQATT and CDR2 is SNEGSKA in the germline V gene (reference sequence). The DNA for the CDR3 is TGCAGTGCTAGGAGCCCCAGGGGGGACGTCGCGGCCAATGAGCAGTTCTTC. Its protein is CSARSPRGDVAANEQFF.

The chain carries TRBV28 and TRBJ2-7; 13 nucleotides align to TRBD2. Trimming removed 5 bases from V and 0 bases from J; junction bases left unmatched: 4. Germline V gene sequence: CDR1 MDHEN, CDR2 SYDVKM. This CDR3 contains 16 residues. CDR3 amino acids: CASSETSGRRSYEQYF. CDR3 in DNA: TGTGCCAGCAGTGAGACTAGCGGGAGGCGCTCCTACGAGCAGTACTTC.

The chain links TRBV5-4 to TRBJ2-3; 11 nucleotides agree with TRBD1. Germline lookup yields CDR1 SGHNT and CDR2 YYREEE (reference sequence). The CDR3 has 16 residues. V dropped 4 bases and J dropped 4; count of bases not matched to a gene: 8. The CDR3 region is CASSRRGQGVSDTQYF. The CDR3 DNA reads TGTGCCAGCAGCCGTAGGGGACAGGGGGTCTCAGATACGCAGTATTTT.

Ten or more counts support this clonotype. The chain carries TRBV29-1 and TRBJ2-1, with 9 bases aligning to TRBD1. J lost 4 bases, V lost 5 bases, and 3 bases had no gene match. This CDR3 is built from 13 residues. Germline CDR1 reads SQVTM; CDR2 reads ANQGSEA. The CDR3, as DNA: TGCAGCGTTACAGGGGGCTTATACAATGAGCAGTTCTTC. This codes for CSVTGGLYNEQFF.

This clonotype occurred a few times. The chain links TRBV20-1 to TRBJ2-5; 10 positions match TRBD2. The V gene end was trimmed by 2 bases and the J gene end by 5 bases; junction bases not matched to a gene: 5. The CDR3 loop spans 14 amino acids. Germline assignment: CDR1 DFQATT and CDR2 SNEGSKA (reference sequence). The CDR3 sequence: CSARSGLATETQYF. Written as DNA, the CDR3 is TGCAGTGCTAGATCGGGACTAGCGACTGAGACCCAGTACTTC.

This chain uses TRBV5-1 with TRBJ1-1, with D uncertain. The CDR3 has 17 residues. Trimming took off 2 bases at V and 1 base at J, with 18 bases between the two ends. Germline CDR1 SGHRS, CDR2 YFSETQ. The CDR3 bases are TGCGCCAGCAGCTTAATACGACGTCGCCTGGGGAACACTGAAGCTTTCTTT. As protein: CASSLIRRRLGNTEAFF.

This clonotype was counted many times. The chain recombines TRBV10-3 with TRBJ2-1; 12 nucleotides match TRBD2. Germline loops: CDR1 ENHRY, CDR2 SYGVKD. The CDR3 runs to 18 residues. V shed 6 bases and J 4 bases; nucleotides not matched to a gene: 13. CDR3 bases: TGTGCCATCAGGAACGGACTAGCGGGGCGTCCCTATTACAATGAGCAGTTCTTC. Its protein product is CAIRNGLAGRPYYNEQFF.

The rearrangement uses TRBV15 and TRBJ2-1; 7 bases align to TRBD2. CDR1 is LNHNV, CDR2 YYDKDF, per germline (reference sequence). Trimming cost V 2 bases and J 0 bases; bases outside gene matches: 4. The CDR3 sequence is 16 residues long. CDR3 coding DNA: TGTGCCACCAGCAGACCCTCGGGGGGCTCCTACAATGAGCAGTTCTTC. This sequence encodes CATSRPSGGSYNEQFF. The full variable domain, with the rest looked up from reference TRBV15 and TRBJ2-1, is DAMVIQNPRYQVTQFGKPVTLSCSQTLNHNVMYWYQQKSSQAPKLLFHYYDKDFNNEADTPDNFQSRRPNTSFCFLDIRSPGLGDTAMYLCATSRPSGGSYNEQFFGPGTRLTVL.

This clonotype came up a few times. The chain employs TRBV11-2 and TRBJ2-1; D gene unclear. Per the germline V gene, CDR1 is SGHAT and CDR2 is FQNNGV. This CDR3 is 12 amino acids long. V lost 4 bases to trimming and J lost 10 bases, with 11 bases between them. The DNA of the CDR3 is TGTGCCAGCAGCTCACCAGTGGGCGAGCAGTTCTTC. Encoded protein: CASSSPVGEQFF.